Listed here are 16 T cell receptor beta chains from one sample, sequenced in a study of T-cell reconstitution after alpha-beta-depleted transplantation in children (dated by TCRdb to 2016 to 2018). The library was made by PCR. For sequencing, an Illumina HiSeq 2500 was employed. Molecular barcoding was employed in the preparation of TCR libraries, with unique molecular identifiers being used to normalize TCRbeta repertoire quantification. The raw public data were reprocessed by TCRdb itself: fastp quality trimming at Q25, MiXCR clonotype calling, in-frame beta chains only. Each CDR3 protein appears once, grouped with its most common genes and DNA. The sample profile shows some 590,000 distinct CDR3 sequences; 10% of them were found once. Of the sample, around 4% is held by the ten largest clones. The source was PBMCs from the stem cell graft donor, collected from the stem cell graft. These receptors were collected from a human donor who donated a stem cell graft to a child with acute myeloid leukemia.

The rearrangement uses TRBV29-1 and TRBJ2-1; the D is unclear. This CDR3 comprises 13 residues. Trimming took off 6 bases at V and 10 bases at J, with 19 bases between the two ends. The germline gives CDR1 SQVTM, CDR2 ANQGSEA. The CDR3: CSVDSGAYGEQFF. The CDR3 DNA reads TGCAGCGTCGATTCCGGTGCCTATGGCGAGCAGTTCTTC.

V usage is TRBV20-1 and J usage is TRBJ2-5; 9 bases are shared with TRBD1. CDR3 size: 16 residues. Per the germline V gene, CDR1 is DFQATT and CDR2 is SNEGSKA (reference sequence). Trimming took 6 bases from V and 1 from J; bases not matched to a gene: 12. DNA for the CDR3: TGCAGTGCGCGCCCGAGTTGGGACAGGGCCCAAGAGACCCAGTACTTC. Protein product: CSARPSWDRAQETQYF.

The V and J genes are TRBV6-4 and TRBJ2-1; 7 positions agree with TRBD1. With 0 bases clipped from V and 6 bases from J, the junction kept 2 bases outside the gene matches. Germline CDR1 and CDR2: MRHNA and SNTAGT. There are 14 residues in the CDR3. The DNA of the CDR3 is TGTGCCAGCAGTGACTCGACAGGGTGCAATGAGCAGTTCTTC. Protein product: CASSDSTGCNEQFF.

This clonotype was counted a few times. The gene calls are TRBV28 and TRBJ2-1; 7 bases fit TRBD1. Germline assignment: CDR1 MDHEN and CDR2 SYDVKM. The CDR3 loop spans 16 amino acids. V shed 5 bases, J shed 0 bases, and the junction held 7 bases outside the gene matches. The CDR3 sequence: CASSLVGQDSYNEQFF. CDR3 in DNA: TGTGCCAGCAGTCTCGTCGGACAGGACTCCTACAATGAGCAGTTCTTC.

CDR3 sequence reads: CASSLGQLYNSPLHF. CDR3 DNA sequence: TGTGCCAGCAGCTTAGGGCAACTCTATAATTCACCCCTCCACTTT. The chain recombines TRBV13 with TRBJ1-6; no definite D call. Germline CDR1 is PRHDT and CDR2 is FYEKMQ (reference sequence). The V end lost 0 bases, the J end lost 3 bases, and 6 bases lay between the germline ends. This CDR3 is 15 amino acids long.

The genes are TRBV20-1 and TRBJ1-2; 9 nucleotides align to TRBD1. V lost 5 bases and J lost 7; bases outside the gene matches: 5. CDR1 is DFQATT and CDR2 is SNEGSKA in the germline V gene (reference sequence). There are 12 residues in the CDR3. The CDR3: CSAADRGGGYTF. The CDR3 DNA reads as TGCAGTGCTGCGGACAGGGGAGGTGGCTACACCTTC.

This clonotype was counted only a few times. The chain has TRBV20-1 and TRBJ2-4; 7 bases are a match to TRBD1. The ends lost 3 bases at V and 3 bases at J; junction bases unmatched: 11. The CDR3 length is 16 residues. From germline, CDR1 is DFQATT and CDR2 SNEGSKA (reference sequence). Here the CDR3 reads CSASPPGGADKNIQYF. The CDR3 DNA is TGCAGTGCTAGCCCCCCAGGGGGAGCGGACAAAAACATTCAGTACTTC.

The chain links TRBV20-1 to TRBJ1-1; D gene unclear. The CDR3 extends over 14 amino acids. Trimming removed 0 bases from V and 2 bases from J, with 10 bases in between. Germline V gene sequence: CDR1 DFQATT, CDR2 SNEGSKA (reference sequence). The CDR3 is CSARDYRVNTEAFF. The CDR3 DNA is TGCAGTGCTAGAGATTATCGGGTAAACACTGAAGCTTTCTTT.

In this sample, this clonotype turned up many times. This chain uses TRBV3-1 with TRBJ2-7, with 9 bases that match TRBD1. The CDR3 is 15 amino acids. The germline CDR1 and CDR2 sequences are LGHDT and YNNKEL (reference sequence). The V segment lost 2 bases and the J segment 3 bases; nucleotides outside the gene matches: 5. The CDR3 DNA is TGTGCCAGCAGCCAAACCGGGACAGGGATCTACGAGCAGTACTTC. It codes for CASSQTGTGIYEQYF.

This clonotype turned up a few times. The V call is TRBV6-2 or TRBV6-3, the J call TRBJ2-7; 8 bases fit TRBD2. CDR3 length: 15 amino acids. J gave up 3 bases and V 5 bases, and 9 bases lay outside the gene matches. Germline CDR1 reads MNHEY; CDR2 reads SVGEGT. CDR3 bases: TGTGCCAGCAGTCAAGTAGCGGGACTTTACTACGAGCAGTACTTC. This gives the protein CASSQVAGLYYEQYF.

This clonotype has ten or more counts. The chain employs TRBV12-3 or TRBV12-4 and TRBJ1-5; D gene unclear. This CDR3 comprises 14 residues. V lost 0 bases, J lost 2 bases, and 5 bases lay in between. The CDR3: CASSLASGNQPQHF. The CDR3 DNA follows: TGTGCCAGCAGTTTAGCTTCAGGCAATCAGCCCCAGCATTTT.

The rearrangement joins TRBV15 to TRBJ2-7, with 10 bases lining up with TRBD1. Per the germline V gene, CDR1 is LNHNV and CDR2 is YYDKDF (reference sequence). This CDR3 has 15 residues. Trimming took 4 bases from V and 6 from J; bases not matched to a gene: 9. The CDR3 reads CATSNPGQGLSEQYF. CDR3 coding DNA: TGTGCCACCAGCAACCCGGGACAGGGGCTGAGCGAGCAGTACTTC.

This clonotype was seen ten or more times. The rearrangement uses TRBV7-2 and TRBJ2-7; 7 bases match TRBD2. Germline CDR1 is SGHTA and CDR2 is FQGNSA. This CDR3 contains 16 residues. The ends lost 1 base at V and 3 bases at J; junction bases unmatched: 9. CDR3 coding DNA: TGTGCCAGCAGCTTAGGGTCTGCGGGAGCGAACTACGAGCAGTACTTC. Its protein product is CASSLGSAGANYEQYF.

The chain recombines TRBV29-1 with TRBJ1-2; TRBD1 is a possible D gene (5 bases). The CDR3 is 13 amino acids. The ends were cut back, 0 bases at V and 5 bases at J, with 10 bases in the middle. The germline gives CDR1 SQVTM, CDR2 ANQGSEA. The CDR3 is CSVEDSRDYGYTF. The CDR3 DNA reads TGCAGCGTTGAAGATAGCAGGGATTATGGCTACACCTTC.

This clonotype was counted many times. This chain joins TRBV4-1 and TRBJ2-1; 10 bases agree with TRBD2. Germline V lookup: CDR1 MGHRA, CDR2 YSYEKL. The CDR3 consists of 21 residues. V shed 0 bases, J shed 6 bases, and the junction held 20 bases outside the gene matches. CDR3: CASSQDSSGLAGVGFGNEQFF. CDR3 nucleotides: TGCGCCAGCAGCCAAGATTCGAGCGGGCTAGCGGGAGTCGGGTTTGGCAATGAGCAGTTCTTC.

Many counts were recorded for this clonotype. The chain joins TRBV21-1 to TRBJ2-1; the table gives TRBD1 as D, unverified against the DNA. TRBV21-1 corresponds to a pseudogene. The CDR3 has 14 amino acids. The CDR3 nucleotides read TGTGCCAGCAGCAAAGAAGGGGGTAACAATGAGCAGTTCTTC. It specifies CASSKEGGNNEQFF.